The 26 T cell receptor beta chains below come from one sample, sequenced in a study of T cell changes during pregnancy in multiple sclerosis. The protocol was immunoSEQ multiplex PCR, while the TCRdb copy is restricted to in-frame clones and leaves out a portion. Of some 75,000 clones listed, around 96% are singletons. Here the sequenced sample was peripheral blood, taken in the second trimester of pregnancy. The receptor set was obtained from a female donor with multiple sclerosis, enrolled in a pregnancy study.

The chain uses TRBV5-1 and TRBJ2-1; TRBD1 agrees at 10 bases. The CDR3 sequence is 16 residues long. Losses at the gene ends were 1 base for V and 9 bases for J; bases not matched to a gene: 10. The V gene's germline CDR1 is SGHRS and CDR2 YFSETQ. CDR3 sequence: CASSLQSGQGFSEQFF. The CDR3 DNA sequence: TGCGCCAGCAGCTTGCAATCGGGACAGGGGTTTTCTGAGCAGTTCTTC. Variable domain in full (rest from reference TRBV5-1 and TRBJ2-1): KAGVTQTPRYLIKTRGQQVTLSCSPISGHRSVSWYQQTPGQGLQFLFEYFSETQRNKGNFPGRFSGRQFSNSRSEMNVSTLELGDSALYLCASSLQSGQGFSEQFFGPGTRLTVL.

The chain links TRBV6-6 to TRBJ1-5; no clear D. The V gene's germline CDR1 is MNHNY and CDR2 SVGAGI (reference sequence). CDR3 length: 14 amino acids. Trimming cost V 2 bases and J 1 base, with 6 bases left between them. The CDR3 DNA reads TGTGCCAGCAGTTACGAGGAAAGCAATCAGCCCCAGCATTTT. Translating gives CASSYEESNQPQHF.

In the case of this clone: It is likely a read error, because the conserved phenylalanine at the end of the CDR3 is missing. Because the CDR3's place on the DNA is in doubt, the DNA is left out and the CDR3 is given as listed by TCRdb. The chain carries TRBV6-5 and TRBJ2-7; the table's D call, TRBD2, was not checked against the DNA. Germline assignment: CDR1 MNHEY and CDR2 SVGAGI. The CDR3 comprises 14 residues, both ends counted. The CDR3 sequence: CASSTRTSGRGRSL.

The rearrangement joins TRBV19 to TRBJ2-2; the D is unclear. The CDR3 runs to 14 residues. Germline assignment: CDR1 LNHDA and CDR2 SQIVND (reference sequence). Trimming removed 0 bases at V and 4 bases at J, with 6 bases between. In DNA form, the CDR3 reads TGTGCCAGTAGTATAGAACGACTCACCGGGGAGCTGTTTTTT. Amino acids: CASSIERLTGELFF.

This clone was counted once. The chain employs TRBV5-1 and TRBJ2-7, with 7 bases matching TRBD2. This CDR3 is 15 amino acids long. V lost 0 bases and J lost 5; bases outside the gene matches: 8. The germline V gene encodes CDR1 SGHRS and CDR2 YFSETQ. The CDR3 region has the DNA TGCGCCAGCAGCTTGGCGGTGGGAGGGCCTCACGAGCAGTACTTC. It encodes CASSLAVGGPHEQYF.

This clone was observed once. CDR3 in amino acids: CASSEGLAGEIGTDTQYF. The DNA of the CDR3 is TGTGCCAGCAGTGAGGGTCTAGCGGGAGAGATTGGCACAGATACGCAGTATTTT. The chain employs TRBV6-1 and TRBJ2-3; 10 bases map to TRBD2. This CDR3 is 18 amino acids long. V shed 3 bases and J 1 base; nucleotides not matched to a gene: 10. The germline gives CDR1 MNHNS, CDR2 SASEGT.

The V and J genes are TRBV5-1 and TRBJ1-5, with D possibly being TRBD1 (5 bases). The CDR3 spans 14 residues. The V gene's germline CDR1 is SGHRS and CDR2 YFSETQ. The V gene lost 1 base and the J gene lost 4 bases, with 9 bases spanning the gap. The CDR3 loop is CASSLTGPNQPQHF. CDR3 in DNA: TGCGCCAGCAGCTTGACAGGCCCTAATCAGCCCCAGCATTTT. The whole variable domain, remainder taken from reference TRBV5-1 and TRBJ1-5, is KAGVTQTPRYLIKTRGQQVTLSCSPISGHRSVSWYQQTPGQGLQFLFEYFSETQRNKGNFPGRFSGRQFSNSRSEMNVSTLELGDSALYLCASSLTGPNQPQHFGDGTRLSIL.

The chain couples TRBV11-3 to TRBJ2-5, with D possibly TRBD1 on 6 matching bases. This CDR3 has 14 amino acids. Germline lookup yields CDR1 SGHNT and CDR2 YENEEA. Trimming shortened V by 4 bases and J by 1 base, and 10 bases separated the two germline ends. The CDR3 here is CASSSTGPQETQYF. The DNA of the CDR3 is TGTGCCAGCAGCTCAACAGGGCCCCAAGAGACCCAGTACTTC.

The chain recombines TRBV7-9 with TRBJ2-5; a possible D gene is TRBD2 (5 bases). The CDR3 covers 14 residues. V gave up 6 bases and J gave up 5 bases, with 16 bases separating them. Germline assignment: CDR1 SEHNR and CDR2 FQNEAQ (reference sequence). This CDR3 reads CASSRSGVGETQYF. CDR3 coding DNA: TGTGCCAGCAGTCGTTCCGGGGTGGGGGAGACCCAGTACTTC.

The V and J genes are TRBV4-2 and TRBJ2-5, with 10 bases lining up with TRBD2. The trim removed 2 bases at V and 5 bases at J, leaving 5 bases unmatched. Germline-derived CDR1 and CDR2 are LGHNA and YNFKEQ. The CDR3 is 15 residues long. The CDR3 is CASSQLAGDRETQYF. Written as DNA, the CDR3 is TGTGCCAGCAGCCAACTAGCGGGAGATCGGGAGACCCAGTACTTC.

CDR3 bases: TGCAGCGTTGGAGGAAGGGGCTATGGCTACACCTTC. This sequence encodes CSVGGRGYGYTF. The rearrangement joins TRBV29-1 to TRBJ1-2; D perhaps matches TRBD1 (5 bases). CDR1 is SQVTM and CDR2 is ANQGSEA in the germline V gene. Trimming pared 4 bases from V and 4 bases from J, leaving 10 bases between. The CDR3 is made up of 12 amino acids.

V and J are TRBV27 and TRBJ1-1; D possibly corresponds to TRBD1 (6 bases). Germline V lookup: CDR1 MNHEY, CDR2 SMNVEV (reference sequence). Between the trimmed V and J ends, which lost 2 bases and 3 bases, there was a span of 10 bases. The CDR3 totals 14 residues. CDR3 coding DNA: TGTGCCAGCAGTTTAATGGGGGGGCACACTGAAGCTTTCTTT. Residues: CASSLMGGHTEAFF.

This sequence joins TRBV12-5 and TRBJ2-5; 7 positions agree with TRBD1. The CDR3 sequence is 13 residues long. The V gene's germline CDR1 is LGHNT and CDR2 FRNRAP. The V segment lost 6 bases and the J segment 4 bases; nucleotides outside the gene matches: 5. As DNA, the CDR3 is TGTGCTAGTGGCCTGGGACAGAGAGAGACCCAGTACTTC. Its translation: CASGLGQRETQYF.

The CDR3, as DNA: TGTGCCATCAGTGAGCACCACCAAGGGACAGCAAACTATGGCTACACCTTC. Encoded protein: CAISEHHQGTANYGYTF. The chain carries TRBV10-3 and TRBJ1-2, with 7 nucleotides matching TRBD1. The CDR3 runs to 17 residues. Germline V gene lookup returns CDR1 ENHRY and CDR2 SYGVKD. J gave up 2 bases and V 2 bases, and 11 bases lay outside the gene matches.

The rearrangement links TRBV6-5 to TRBJ1-2; D remains ambiguous. The length of the CDR3 is 15 residues. Germline CDR1 is MNHEY and CDR2 is SVGAGI. Trimming shortened V by 0 bases and J by 1 base, and 9 bases separated the two germline ends. The CDR3 DNA sequence: TGTGCCAGCAGTTACTCACGATCCGGTAACTATGGCTACACCTTC. Amino acid sequence: CASSYSRSGNYGYTF.

This sequence joins TRBV28 and TRBJ1-2; D possibly corresponds to TRBD1 (5 bases). Trimming cost V 6 bases and J 6 bases, with 17 bases left between them. This CDR3 is built from 14 residues. CDR1 and CDR2 (germline): MDHEN, SYDVKM. The CDR3 DNA sequence: TGTGCCAGCAGGACATGGGGGGGGGACCATGGCTACACCTTC. It is translated as CASRTWGGDHGYTF.

The chain combines TRBV7-2 with TRBJ1-1; 7 bases fit TRBD1. The V gene's germline CDR1 is SGHTA and CDR2 FQGNSA. V lost 0 bases to trimming and J lost 7 bases; unmatched junction nucleotides: 20. This CDR3 has 19 amino acids. In DNA, the CDR3 is TGTGCCAGCAGCTTAGCCTATTGGCAAGGCAGGGGGAAGGTGATTGAAGCTTTCTTT. It encodes CASSLAYWQGRGKVIEAFF.

The chain combines TRBV5-1 with TRBJ2-7, with D maybe TRBD2 (6 bases). This CDR3 contains 17 residues. V lost 1 base to trimming and J lost 0 bases, with 17 bases between them. Looked up from germline, CDR1 is SGHRS and CDR2 is YFSETQ. The CDR3 loop reads CASSLKGGDVLSYEQYF. Here the CDR3 DNA reads TGCGCCAGCAGCTTGAAGGGAGGTGACGTACTCTCCTACGAGCAGTACTTC.

This clone was counted once. The chain employs TRBV6-4 and TRBJ2-2, with a possible D match to TRBD2 (7 bases). The CDR3 covers 14 residues. The V end lost 3 bases, the J end lost 5 bases, and 10 bases lay between the germline ends. Germline loops: CDR1 MRHNA, CDR2 SNTAGT. The CDR3 coding sequence is TGTGCCAGCAGTGAACAGGGAGGGACCGGGGAGCTGTTTTTT. Translated, it gives CASSEQGGTGELFF.

This clone was found once. The rearrangement joins TRBV5-4 to TRBJ1-2; D perhaps matches TRBD1 (6 bases). CDR3 length: 15 residues. The V gene lost 4 bases and the J gene lost 4 bases, with 17 bases spanning the gap. Germline CDR1 SGHNT, CDR2 YYREEE (reference sequence). Written as DNA, the CDR3 is TGTGCCAGCAGCGGATCCGATGCAGGGGTCTATGGCTACACCTTC. Encoded protein: CASSGSDAGVYGYTF.

The chain combines TRBV18 with TRBJ1-1; 8 bases map to TRBD1. This CDR3 comprises 18 residues. The V segment lost 2 bases and the J segment 1 base; nucleotides outside the gene matches: 12. CDR1 and CDR2 from the germline V gene are KGHSH and LQKENI. CDR3 coding DNA: TGTGCCAGCTCACCAAACGCTCGCGGACAGGGCCAGAACACTGAAGCTTTCTTT. It specifies CASSPNARGQGQNTEAFF.

The chain has TRBV27 and TRBJ1-1; TRBD1 might be the D (5 bases). This CDR3 is built from 11 residues. Trimming removed 5 bases from V and 8 bases from J, with 9 bases in between. Germline values: CDR1 MNHEY, CDR2 SMNVEV (reference sequence). CDR3 in amino acids: CASSPGGEAFF. The CDR3 region has the DNA TGTGCCAGCAGTCCGGGGGGGGAAGCTTTCTTT.

The CDR3 DNA reads as TGTGCCAGCAGTGAAAGCGGGATGAGGGCAGATACGCAGTATTTT. Its protein product is CASSESGMRADTQYF. This chain joins TRBV2 and TRBJ2-3; 7 nucleotides agree with TRBD2. This CDR3 spans 15 amino acids. In germline, CDR1 is SNHLY, CDR2 FYNNEI. V trimming: 2 bases; J trimming: 4 bases; junction bases outside the gene matches: 6. Based on the CDR3 plus reference TRBV2 and TRBJ2-3, the full variable domain is EPEVTQTPSHQVTQMGQEVILRCVPISNHLYFYWYRQILGQKVEFLVSFYNNEISEKSEIFDDQFSVERPDGSNFTLKIRSTKLEDSAMYFCASSESGMRADTQYFGPGTRLTVL.

The chain employs TRBV19 and TRBJ1-2, with D perhaps TRBD1 (5 bases). V lost 5 bases to trimming and J lost 4 bases, with 20 bases between them. CDR1 LNHDA and CDR2 SQIVND come from the germline V gene (reference sequence). The CDR3 extends over 16 amino acids. As DNA, the CDR3 is TGTGCCAGTAGTCCGTCGGACCTGGGGCTGTTCTATGGCTACACCTTC. It translates to CASSPSDLGLFYGYTF.

This chain joins TRBV7-8 and TRBJ2-7; 8 bases are shared with TRBD2. Trimming cost V 5 bases and J 4 bases; bases outside gene matches: 7. The CDR3 consists of 14 residues. CDR1 and CDR2 from the germline V gene are SGHVS and FQNEAQ. The DNA for the CDR3 is TGTGCCAGCAGCGTACTAGCGGACTCATACGAGCAGTACTTC. This codes for CASSVLADSYEQYF.

The V and J genes are TRBV4-3 and TRBJ2-7; D is undetermined. From germline, CDR1 is LGHNA and CDR2 YSLEER. V was cut by 0 bases and J by 2 bases, with 11 bases left in between. This CDR3 spans 15 amino acids. CDR3 nucleotides: TGCGCCAGCAGCCAAGAATTAGCTATGGCCTACGAGCAGTACTTC. Translating it yields CASSQELAMAYEQYF.